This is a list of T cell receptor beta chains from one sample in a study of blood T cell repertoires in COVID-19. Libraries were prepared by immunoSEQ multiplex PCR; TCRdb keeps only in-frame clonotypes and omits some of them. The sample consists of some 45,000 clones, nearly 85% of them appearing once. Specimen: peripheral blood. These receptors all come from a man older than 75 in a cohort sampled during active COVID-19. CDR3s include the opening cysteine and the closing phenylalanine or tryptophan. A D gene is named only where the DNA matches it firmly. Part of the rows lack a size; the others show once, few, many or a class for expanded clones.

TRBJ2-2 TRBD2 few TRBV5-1 TGCGCCAGCACCCGAGATGGGACTAGCGGGAGAACCGGGGAGCTGTTTTTT CASTRDGTSGRTGELFF
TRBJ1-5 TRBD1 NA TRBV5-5 TGTGCCAGCAGCTTGAGACAGGGTAATCAGCCCCAGCATTTT CASSLRQGNQPQHF
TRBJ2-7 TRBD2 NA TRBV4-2 TGTGCCAGCAGCCAAGGGACTAGCGGGGACTCCTACGAGCAGTACTTC CASSQGTSGDSYEQYF
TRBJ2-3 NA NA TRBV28 TGTGCCAGCAGTTTTTATCAGGGCACAGATACGCAGTATTTT CASSFYQGTDTQYF
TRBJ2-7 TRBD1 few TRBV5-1 TGCGCCAGCAGCGCGGGACAGGGTAGCTCCTACGAGCAGTACTTC CASSAGQGSSYEQYF
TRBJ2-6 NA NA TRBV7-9 TGTGCCAGCAGCTTGGGCGTTTGGGCAAAATCTGGGGCCAACGTCCTGACTTTC CASSLGVWAKSGANVLTF
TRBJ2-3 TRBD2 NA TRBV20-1 TGCAGTGCTAGTGGACTAGCGGGGGTCACAGATACGCAGTATTTT CSASGLAGVTDTQYF
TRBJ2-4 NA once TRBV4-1 TGCGCCAGCAGCCAAGGTTTCGGGGGAGAAACCAAAAACATTCAGTACTTC CASSQGFGGETKNIQYF
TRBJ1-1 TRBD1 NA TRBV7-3 TGTGCCAGCAGCTCGGGACAGGGGAATGAAGCTTTCTTT CASSSGQGNEAFF
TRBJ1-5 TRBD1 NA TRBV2 TGTGCCAGCAGTGGACAGGGGGTTCATCAGCCCCAGCATTTT CASSGQGVHQPQHF
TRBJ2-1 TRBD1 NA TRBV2 TGTGCCAGCAGCGCCGGGACAGGGGTGGTCAATGAGCAGTTCTTC CASSAGTGVVNEQFF
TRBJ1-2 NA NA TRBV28 TGTGCCAGCAGACGTATGGGAGATGGCTACACCTTC CASRRMGDGYTF
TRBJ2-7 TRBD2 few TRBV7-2 TGTGCCAGCAGCTCAGGGACTAGCGGGCAATACTACGAGCAGTACTTC CASSSGTSGQYYEQYF
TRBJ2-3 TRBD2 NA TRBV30 TGTGCCTCCTCCCCTAGCGGGGGGGCCCATACGCAGTATTTT CASSPSGGAHTQYF
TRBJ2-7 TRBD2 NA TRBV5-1 TGCGCCAGCAGCTCAGAGGGAGGGACCTACGAGCAGTACTTC CASSSEGGTYEQYF
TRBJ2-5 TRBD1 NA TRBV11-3 TGTGCCAGCAGCCCGGGACAGGGGGGAAAGGAGACCCAGTACTTC CASSPGQGGKETQYF
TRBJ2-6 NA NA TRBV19 TGTGCCAGTACCCCCGGGAAAGGGTCTGGGGCCAACGTCCTGACTTTC CASTPGKGSGANVLTF
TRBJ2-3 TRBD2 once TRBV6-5 TGTGCCAGCAGACCGGGGACTAGCCTAGATACGCAGTATTTT CASRPGTSLDTQYF